The clone carrying this TCR beta chain was picked up many times. What it binds is not known. The CDR3 runs 16 residues. Trimming stripped 4 bases from V and 0 bases from J, with 16 bases between. Germline V lookup: CDR1 LGHNA, CDR2 YNFKEQ. Time point specified: sample taken at primary tumor resection. The donors comprised approximately 72 untreated early-stage non-small cell lung cancer patients. Unsorted whole RNA of tumor, nontumor lung or frozen PBMC was sequenced. TCRdb reprocessed the 5' RACE reads via MiXCR and lists one record per CDR3 protein. The sample yields fewer than 5,500 distinct CDR3 sequences, roughly 8% seen once. This sample is part of a study of spatial heterogeneity in lung cancer. Study-wide context: The study consistently detected more beta-chain than alpha-chain sequences.

Study findings and constraints: Tracking of tumor mutation counts was seen in expanded intratumoral alpha and beta TCR counts. Counts for ubiquitous and regional expanded TCRs went along with ubiquitous and regional nonsynonymous mutations, respectively.

Sequenced here: lung tumor tissue, sampled at surgery. This TCR was recovered from a female donor with early-stage non-small cell lung cancer. The V and J genes are TRBV4-2 and TRBJ2-7, with TRBD2 as a possible D gene (7 bases). The CDR3 DNA reads TGTGCCAGCAGCCGCACGCTCGGGGGGCTCTCCTACGAGCAGTACTTC. This sequence encodes CASSRTLGGLSYEQYF.